The T cell receptor beta chain under discussion was sequenced for a study of T cells in Graves' hyperthyroidism and ophthalmopathy. Regarding this clonotype: This may be a read error: a much more frequent sequence differs by one nucleotide.

Using RNA transcripts as the source, TCR beta CDR3 regions were amplified. During a first-round RT-PCR of the TCR CDR3, the HTBI primer set was used. Using its own MiXCR run on the multiplex PCR reads, TCRdb lists one record per CDR3 protein. The table records about 610,000 distinct CDR3 sequences, about 15% of them present only once. Germline loops: CDR1 SEHNR, CDR2 FQNEAQ (reference sequence). CDR3 length: 15 residues. V was cut by 5 bases and J by 7 bases, with 21 bases left in between. The receptor's source is a woman in her forties with Graves' ophthalmopathy. The rearrangement uses TRBV7-9 and TRBJ2-7; possibly TRBD2 for D (7 bases). Sequencing was performed on blood. CDR3 DNA: TGTGCCAGCAGCCCACTGGGGGCGGGAGTCAATGAGCAGTACTTC. It encodes CASSPLGAGVNEQYF.